These 22 T cell receptor beta chains were all obtained from the same sample, sequenced in a study of cytomegalovirus exposure and HLA in healthy donors. A multiplex PCR was run with 60 Vbeta primers and 13 Jbeta primers. Libraries were prepared by immunoSEQ multiplex PCR; TCRdb keeps only in-frame clonotypes and omits some of them. The table has about 80,000 clones, 62% seen once; the top ten hold 3.5% to 4.5%. Sequenced sample: PBMCs. These receptors were taken from a male donor in good health and CMV-seropositive.

The V and J genes are TRBV5-6 and TRBJ1-4; 10 bases fit TRBD1. V lost 4 bases, J lost 6 bases, and 6 bases stayed unmatched. Germline V gives CDR1 SGHDT, CDR2 YYEEEE. CDR3 length: 15 amino acids. Written as DNA, the CDR3 is TGTGCCAGCAGCCGCTCCGGGACAGGGGATGAAAAACTGTTTTTT. Protein sequence: CASSRSGTGDEKLFF.

This sequence joins TRBV25-1 and TRBJ1-1; D is unresolved. V dropped 1 base and J dropped 4 bases, with 13 bases sitting between them. Germline CDR1 reads MGHDK; CDR2 reads SYGVNS. This CDR3 spans 15 amino acids. CDR3 nucleotide sequence: TGTGCCAGCAGTGAATGGAAAGGCCGGGGCACTGAAGCTTTCTTT. Amino acid sequence: CASSEWKGRGTEAFF.

This clone was detected only a few times. This chain uses TRBV11-2 with TRBJ2-2; D gene unclear. The germline V and J ends were trimmed by 3 bases and 3 bases, with 5 bases remaining between them. Germline CDR1 reads SGHAT; CDR2 reads FQNNGV. The CDR3 has 13 amino acids. CDR3 in DNA: TGTGCCAGCAGCTTTGGCTACACCGGGGAGCTGTTTTTT. It yields the protein CASSFGYTGELFF.

This chain uses TRBV19 with TRBJ2-1; unclear D gene. This CDR3 has 14 residues. Germline assignment: CDR1 LNHDA and CDR2 SQIVND (reference sequence). The ends were cut back, 3 bases at V and 5 bases at J, with 11 bases in the middle. The CDR3 here is CASSIEFPNNEQFF. For the CDR3, the DNA is TGTGCCAGTAGTATCGAGTTTCCCAACAATGAGCAGTTCTTC.

This chain uses TRBV6-5 with TRBJ2-3; TRBD2 is a possible D gene (6 bases). Deletions cut 10 bases from V and 0 bases from J, with 14 bases between. The length of the CDR3 is 14 residues. CDR1 and CDR2 (germline): MNHEY, SVGAGI. CDR3 sequence: CATRPGLSTDTQYF. The CDR3 DNA follows: TGTGCCACCAGGCCGGGACTCAGCACAGATACGCAGTATTTT.

The genes are TRBV6-5 and TRBJ1-5; D uncertain. Looked up from germline, CDR1 is MNHEY and CDR2 is SVGAGI. The ends were cut back, 5 bases at V and 6 bases at J, with 11 bases in the middle. The CDR3 covers 13 residues. The CDR3 region is CASSERERQPQHF. In DNA form, the CDR3 reads TGTGCCAGCAGTGAGAGGGAACGTCAGCCCCAGCATTTT.

This chain joins TRBV10-3 and TRBJ2-1; TRBD2 matches 11 bases. The ends lost 0 bases at V and 7 bases at J; junction bases unmatched: 2. This CDR3 is built from 15 residues. The germline V gene encodes CDR1 ENHRY and CDR2 SYGVKD. In DNA, the CDR3 is TGTGCCATCAGTGAGTCCGGGACTAGCGGAAATGAGCAGTTCTTC. It codes for CAISESGTSGNEQFF.

The rearrangement links TRBV27 to TRBJ2-1; 7 bases map to TRBD2. V was clipped by 3 bases and J by 3 bases; unmatched bases: 8. This CDR3 is built from 16 residues. Per the germline V gene, CDR1 is MNHEY and CDR2 is SMNVEV (reference sequence). The chain's CDR3 is CASSLRAGEFYNEQFF. The CDR3 DNA sequence: TGTGCCAGCAGTTTGAGGGCGGGGGAATTCTACAATGAGCAGTTCTTC.

With respect to this clone: In the same sample, other DNA sequences code for this CDR3. The J gene is TRBJ1-1, the V gene TRBV27, with TRBD1 matching 7 bases. V lost 5 bases to trimming and J lost 4 bases; unmatched junction nucleotides: 4. CDR3 length: 13 amino acids. Germline V gives CDR1 MNHEY, CDR2 SMNVEV (reference sequence). CDR3 sequence reads: CASSAQGSTEAFF. The CDR3, as DNA: TGTGCCAGCAGTGCACAGGGGAGCACTGAAGCTTTCTTT.

The V gene is TRBV7-2, the J gene TRBJ1-1; D ambiguous. The germline V and J ends were trimmed by 4 bases and 4 bases, with 4 bases remaining between them. This CDR3 region has 11 residues. CDR1 is SGHTA, CDR2 FQGNSA, per germline. CDR3 coding DNA: TGTGCCAGCAGCTCCGGCACTGAAGCTTTCTTT. This gives the protein CASSSGTEAFF.

The rearrangement joins TRBV5-6 to TRBJ1-5; tentative D call: TRBD1 (5 bases). Deletions cut 4 bases from V and 5 bases from J, with 16 bases between. Germline V gene data show CDR1 as SGHDT and CDR2 as YYEEEE. The CDR3 totals 15 residues. CDR3 nucleotide sequence: TGTGCCAGCAGCGAGGACCCCGCGGGGGATCAGCCCCAGCATTTT. Translating gives CASSEDPAGDQPQHF.

The rearrangement uses TRBV2 and TRBJ1-1; 10 positions match TRBD1. Trimming removed 7 bases from V and 3 bases from J; junction bases left unmatched: 5. The CDR3 extends over 14 amino acids. The V gene's germline CDR1 is SNHLY and CDR2 FYNNEI. For the CDR3, the DNA is TGTGCCAGCAACCCGGGACAGGGGTACACTGAAGCTTTCTTT. Encoded protein: CASNPGQGYTEAFF. The full variable domain, rest sourced from reference TRBV2 and TRBJ1-1, is EPEVTQTPSHQVTQMGQEVILRCVPISNHLYFYWYRQILGQKVEFLVSFYNNEISEKSEIFDDQFSVERPDGSNFTLKIRSTKLEDSAMYFCASNPGQGYTEAFFGQGTRLTVV.

This clone was seen a single time. V usage is TRBV11-3 and J usage is TRBJ2-2; D may be TRBD1 (7 bases). Trimming took 5 bases from V and 2 from J, leaving 15 bases between them. The CDR3 totals 16 residues. Germline-derived CDR1 and CDR2 are SGHNT and YENEEA. The CDR3 loop reads CASSPGRDSNTGELFF. The CDR3 DNA is TGTGCCAGCAGCCCTGGGCGGGACAGTAACACCGGGGAGCTGTTTTTT.

The chain joins TRBV21-1 to TRBJ2-1; TRBD1 is the table's D call, not checked against the DNA. TRBV21-1 corresponds to a pseudogene. CDR3 length: 13 residues. The CDR3 sequence is CASGQSSYNEQFF. DNA for the CDR3: TGTGCCAGCGGACAGTCGTCCTACAATGAGCAGTTCTTC.

This clone has just a few counts. The rearrangement joins TRBV7-8 to TRBJ1-2, with D possibly matching TRBD1 (5 bases). Germline loops: CDR1 SGHVS, CDR2 FQNEAQ. The ends were cut back, 0 bases at V and 8 bases at J, with 16 bases in the middle. The CDR3 totals 15 residues. This CDR3 is CASSLAGLGGEGYTF. For the CDR3, the DNA is TGTGCCAGCAGCTTAGCGGGCCTCGGGGGAGAAGGCTACACCTTC.

V and J are TRBV5-1 and TRBJ2-1; TRBD1 might be the D (6 bases). Germline lookup yields CDR1 SGHRS and CDR2 YFSETQ. CDR3 length equals 12 residues. Trimming cost V 0 bases and J 9 bases, with 7 bases left between them. CDR3 sequence (DNA): TGCGCCAGCAGCTTGGGGGGGCCTGAGCAGTTCTTC. Translating it yields CASSLGGPEQFF.

This rearrangement joins TRBV5-1 to TRBJ1-4; no clear D. Germline CDR1 SGHRS, CDR2 YFSETQ. The CDR3 is 13 residues long. The V end lost 2 bases, the J end lost 5 bases, and 7 bases lay between the germline ends. CDR3 DNA: TGCGCCAGCAGCTTCCGGGAAAATGAAAAACTGTTTTTT. Amino acid sequence: CASSFRENEKLFF.

The chain recombines TRBV29-1 with TRBJ2-7; maybe TRBD1 (5 bases). Germline CDR1 reads SQVTM; CDR2 reads ANQGSEA. The CDR3 is 11 residues long. The V end lost 3 bases, the J end lost 6 bases, and 9 bases lay between the germline ends. The CDR3 nucleotides read TGCAGCGTTGACCTGGGGCGCGAGCAGTACTTC. Translating it yields CSVDLGREQYF.

The chain uses TRBV11-2 and TRBJ1-1, with D uncertain. The germline V and J ends were trimmed by 1 base and 2 bases, with 8 bases remaining between them. The CDR3 has 14 amino acids. Germline values: CDR1 SGHAT, CDR2 FQNNGV. As DNA, the CDR3 is TGTGCCAGCAGCTTAGTGAGGACTAACACTGAAGCTTTCTTT. Translation: CASSLVRTNTEAFF.

This clone was observed a few times. This chain connects TRBV2 to TRBJ2-3, with 12 bases identical to TRBD2. Germline values: CDR1 SNHLY, CDR2 FYNNEI. V shed 5 bases, J shed 7 bases, and the junction held 13 bases outside the gene matches. The CDR3 sequence is 17 residues long. The CDR3 bases are TGTGCCAGCAGTCCCACAGGACTAGCGGGGATAGGGAATACGCAGTATTTT. It yields the protein CASSPTGLAGIGNTQYF.

This chain connects TRBV19 to TRBJ2-1; D gene uncertain. The CDR3 sequence is 13 residues long. V lost 5 bases and J 4 bases, leaving 9 bases between the germline ends. From germline, CDR1 is LNHDA and CDR2 SQIVND (reference sequence). In nucleotides, the CDR3 is TGTGCCAGTAGTCCGACAAGATACAATGAGCAGTTCTTC. As protein: CASSPTRYNEQFF. The full variable domain, rest sourced from reference TRBV19 and TRBJ2-1, is DGGITQSPKYLFRKEGQNVTLSCEQNLNHDAMYWYRQDPGQGLRLIYYSQIVNDFQKGDIAEGYSVSREKKESFPLTVTSAQKNPTAFYLCASSPTRYNEQFFGPGTRLTVL.

Only a few counts were recorded for this clone. This rearrangement joins TRBV28 to TRBJ1-4; D is perhaps TRBD1 (5 bases). Germline-derived CDR1 and CDR2 are MDHEN and SYDVKM. The CDR3 spans 15 residues. V was trimmed by 7 bases and J by 10 bases, leaving 22 bases between them. CDR3 protein: CASNMGGQGGGKLFF. As DNA, the CDR3 is TGTGCCAGCAATATGGGAGGTCAGGGAGGTGGAAAACTGTTTTTT.